This T cell receptor (beta chain) originates from a study of blood T cell repertoires in COVID-19. Study as a whole: Material from acute and convalescent COVID-19 was sourced from the United States, Italy and Spain. T cells, B-cell-depleted T cells, or PBMCs provided the cDNA or gDNA that served as material.

Method: immunoSEQ multiplex PCR; TCRdb's copy keeps in-frame clones and lacks some. This sample has 200,000 or so clones, with roughly nine tenths found just once. CDR1 MNHEY and CDR2 SVGAGI come from the germline V gene. The CDR3 is 15 residues long. Unmatched junction bases numbered 9, after V lost 8 bases and J lost 4 bases. This sequence joins TRBV6-5 and TRBJ1-5, with 9 bases aligning to TRBD1. The clonotype originates from a man aged 70-80 years with acute or convalescent COVID-19. The sample taken for sequencing was peripheral blood. Here the CDR3 reads CASATGGAGNQPQHF. In nucleotides, the CDR3 is TGTGCCAGCGCCACAGGGGGCGCAGGGAATCAGCCCCAGCATTTT.